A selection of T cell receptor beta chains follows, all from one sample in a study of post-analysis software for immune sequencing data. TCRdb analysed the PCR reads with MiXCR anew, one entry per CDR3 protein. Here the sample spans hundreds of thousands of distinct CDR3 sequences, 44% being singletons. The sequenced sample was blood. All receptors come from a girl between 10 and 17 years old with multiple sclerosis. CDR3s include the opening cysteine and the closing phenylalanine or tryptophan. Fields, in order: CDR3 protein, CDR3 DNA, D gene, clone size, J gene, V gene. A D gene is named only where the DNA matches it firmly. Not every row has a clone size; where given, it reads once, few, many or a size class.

CASSLEGSGIENEQFF	TGTGCCAGCAGCTTAGAAGGTAGCGGGATAGAAAATGAGCAGTTCTTC	TRBD2	many	TRBJ2-1	TRBV7-8
CSARKPGTLTDTQHF	TGCAGTGCTAGAAAACCCGGGACGCTAACAGATACGCAGCATTTT	NA	NA	TRBJ1-5	TRBV20-1
CATKATGRDEQFF	TGCGCCACCAAAGCAACTGGCCGGGATGAGCAGTTCTTC	NA	NA	TRBJ2-1	TRBV5-1
CATSDPKTGFGANVLTF	TGTGCCACCAGTGATCCTAAAACAGGGTTTGGGGCCAACGTCCTGACTTTC	NA	NA	TRBJ2-6	TRBV24-1
CASSLREGNSPLHF	TGTGCCAGCAGTTTAAGGGAGGGTAATTCACCCCTCCACTTT	NA	NA	TRBJ1-6	TRBV12-3/TRBV12-4
CSARDPSGGASDTQYF	TGCAGTGCTAGAGATCCGAGCGGGGGGGCCTCGGATACGCAGTATTTT	TRBD2	few	TRBJ2-3	TRBV20-1
CASSPLTDYGYTF	TGTGCCAGCAGTCCACTGACAGACTATGGCTACACCTTC	NA	few	TRBJ1-2	TRBV12-3/TRBV12-4
CASSLNTGSVWFGANVLTF	TGTGCCAGCAGCTTAAATACGGGTTCCGTATGGTTTGGGGCCAACGTCCTGACTTTC	NA	NA	TRBJ2-6	TRBV7-2
CASSAGAGPDTQYF	TGTGCCAGCAGTGCGGGGGCAGGGCCAGATACGCAGTATTTT	NA	few	TRBJ2-3	TRBV6-1
CASSLEYHEQYF	TGTGCCAGCAGTTTAGAGTACCACGAGCAGTACTTC	NA	NA	TRBJ2-7	TRBV12-3/TRBV12-4
CASNRRQGIPSTDTQYF	TGTGCCAGCAATAGGAGACAGGGGATCCCTAGCACAGATACGCAGTATTTT	TRBD1	NA	TRBJ2-3	TRBV2
CAIRDRGTTEAFF	TGTGCCATCAGGGACAGGGGGACCACTGAAGCTTTCTTT	TRBD1	NA	TRBJ1-1	TRBV10-3
CASRTTAAGGGYTF	TGTGCCAGCAGAACTACGGCGGCAGGGGGCGGCTACACCTTC	TRBD1	few	TRBJ1-2	TRBV3-1
CASTWAAGGAHDTQYF	TGTGCCAGCACCTGGGCAGCGGGGGGGGCTCACGATACGCAGTATTTT	TRBD2	NA	TRBJ2-3	TRBV12-3/TRBV12-4
CATRPGTSGRAFNEQFF	TGTGCCACAAGACCCGGGACTAGCGGGAGGGCCTTCAATGAGCAGTTCTTC	TRBD2	NA	TRBJ2-1	TRBV7-9
CSVHRLRGGQQETQYF	TGCAGCGTTCACCGACTCAGGGGGGGACAGCAAGAGACCCAGTACTTC	NA	NA	TRBJ2-5	TRBV29-1
CSARERGSYNEQFF	TGCAGTGCTAGAGAGCGGGGATCCTACAATGAGCAGTTCTTC	NA	NA	TRBJ2-1	TRBV20-1
CASIPGQGAGNEQFF	TGTGCCAGCATTCCGGGACAGGGGGCAGGGAATGAGCAGTTCTTC	TRBD1	NA	TRBJ2-1	TRBV6-6